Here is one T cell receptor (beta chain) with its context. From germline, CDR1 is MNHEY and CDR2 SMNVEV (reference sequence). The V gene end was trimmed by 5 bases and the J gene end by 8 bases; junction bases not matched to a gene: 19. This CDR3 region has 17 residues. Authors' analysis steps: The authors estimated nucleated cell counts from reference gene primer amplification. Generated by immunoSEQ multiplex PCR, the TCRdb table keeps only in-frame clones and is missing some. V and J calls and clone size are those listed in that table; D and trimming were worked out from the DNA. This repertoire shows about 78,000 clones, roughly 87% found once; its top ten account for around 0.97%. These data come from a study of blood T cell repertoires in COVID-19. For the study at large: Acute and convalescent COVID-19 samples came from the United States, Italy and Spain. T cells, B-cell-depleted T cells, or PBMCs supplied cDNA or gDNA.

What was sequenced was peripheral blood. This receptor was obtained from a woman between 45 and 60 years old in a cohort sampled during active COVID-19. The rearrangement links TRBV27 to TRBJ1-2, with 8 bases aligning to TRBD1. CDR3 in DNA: TGTGCCAGCAGTCCCGCCGGACAGGGACGAGGGGTATTCGGCTACACCTTC. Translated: CASSPAGQGRGVFGYTF.